The clone carrying this T cell receptor (beta chain) has a single count. The data belong to a study of CD8 T cells in Susac syndrome. The CDR3 sequence is 15 residues long. Germline loops: CDR1 SEHNR, CDR2 FQNEAQ (reference sequence). The V segment lost 4 bases and the J segment 6 bases; nucleotides outside the gene matches: 9. Roughly 0.45 to 1 ug RNA was reverse transcribed with random hexamers. TCRdb ran MiXCR on the immunoSEQ multiplex PCR reads and lists one entry per CDR3 protein. The repertoire holds around 140,000 distinct CDR3 sequences, around 86% seen once, with roughly 0.5% in the top ten.

The chain recombines TRBV7-9 with TRBJ2-1; 7 bases line up with TRBD2. Specimen: CD8+ T cells from PBMCs. This TCR derives from a human donor with multiple sclerosis. This CDR3 reads CASSSSGGGFNEQFF. The CDR3 DNA reads TGTGCCAGCAGCTCGTCTGGGGGAGGGTTCAATGAGCAGTTCTTC.